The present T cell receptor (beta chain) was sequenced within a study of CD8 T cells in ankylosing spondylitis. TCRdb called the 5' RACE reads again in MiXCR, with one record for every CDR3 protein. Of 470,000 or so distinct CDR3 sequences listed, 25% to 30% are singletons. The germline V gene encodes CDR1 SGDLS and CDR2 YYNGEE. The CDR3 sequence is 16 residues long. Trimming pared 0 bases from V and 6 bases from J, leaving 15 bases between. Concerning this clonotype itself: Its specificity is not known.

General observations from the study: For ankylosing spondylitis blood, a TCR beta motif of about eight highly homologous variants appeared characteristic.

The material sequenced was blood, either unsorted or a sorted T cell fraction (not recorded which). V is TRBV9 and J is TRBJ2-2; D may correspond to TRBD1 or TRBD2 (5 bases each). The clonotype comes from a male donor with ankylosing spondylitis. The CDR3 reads CASSVAVGEGPGELFF. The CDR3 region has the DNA TGTGCCAGCAGCGTAGCTGTGGGGGAAGGGCCCGGGGAGCTGTTTTTT.